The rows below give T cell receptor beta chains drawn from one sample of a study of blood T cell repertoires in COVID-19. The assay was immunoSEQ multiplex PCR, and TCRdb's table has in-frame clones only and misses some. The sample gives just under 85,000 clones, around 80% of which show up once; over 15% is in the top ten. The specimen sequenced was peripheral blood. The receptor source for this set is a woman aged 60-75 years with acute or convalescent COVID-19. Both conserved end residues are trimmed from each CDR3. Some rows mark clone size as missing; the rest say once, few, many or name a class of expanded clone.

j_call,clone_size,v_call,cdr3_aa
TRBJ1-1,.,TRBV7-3,ASSREQGAGTEAF
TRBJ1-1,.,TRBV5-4,ASSRDRGPTEAF
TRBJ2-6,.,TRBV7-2,ASSYTRGQGANVLT
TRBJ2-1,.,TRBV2,ASLRQPSANEQF
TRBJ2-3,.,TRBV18,ASSPIGAGPGTDTQY
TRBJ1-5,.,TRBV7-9,ASSPGGTRQPQH
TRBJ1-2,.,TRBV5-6,ASSLGTGGYYGYT
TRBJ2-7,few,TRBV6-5,ASSSLTSGTYEQY
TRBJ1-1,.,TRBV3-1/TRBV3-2,ASSPRVLNTEAF
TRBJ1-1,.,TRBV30,AWRARTAEAF
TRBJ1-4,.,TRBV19,ASTHTPDRGIGEKLF
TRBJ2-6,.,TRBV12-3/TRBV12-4,ASSLVQGAFLT
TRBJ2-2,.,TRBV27,ASSSRTGGSTGELF
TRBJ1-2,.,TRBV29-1,SIVGSDSPYGYT